This paragraph covers one T cell receptor (beta chain) sequence. Its specificity is not known. The sample comes from a study of cytomegalovirus exposure and HLA in healthy donors. Study observations and caveats: Reports showed the classifier diagnosing cytomegalovirus status with high specificity and sensitivity. Sequencing likely caused a cluster of highly shared sequence variants.

The CDR3 loop spans 14 amino acids. Looked up from germline, CDR1 is GTSNPN and CDR2 is SVGIG (reference sequence). Trimming removed 3 bases at V and 1 base at J, with 12 bases between. With 60 Vbeta and 13 Jbeta primers, the PCR was carried out. Assay used: immunoSEQ multiplex PCR; TCRdb lists only in-frame clones, some missing. Among roughly 150,000 clones listed, about 80% were seen once. This clonotype originated in a young man in good health and CMV-seropositive. This chain links TRBV30 with TRBJ2-5; a weak D match, TRBD1 (6 bases). The source material was PBMCs. The CDR3 sequence is CAWSLTGPQETQYF. CDR3 nucleotides: TGTGCCTGGAGCCTGACAGGACCCCAAGAGACCCAGTACTTC.